Sequencing of this T cell receptor beta chain was carried out in a study of neurological immune-mediated disorders. As for the study in general: Of the roughly 35 patients with multiple sclerosis, about 30 had relapsing-remitting MS, whereas the remaining 3 had secondary progressive MS.

The authors made cDNA by 5'RACE with 10-nucleotide random UMIs. TCRdb re-analysed the 5' RACE reads in MiXCR, keeping a single row per CDR3 protein. Altogether approximately 85,000 distinct CDR3 sequences are present, about 4.3% being singletons, with the ten largest covering 4.5% to 6%. This clonotype was counted a single time. Germline and junction disagree at one end, which may indicate a read error. The CDR3 length is 12 residues. Time point: longitudinal time-point 3. Stored at -80 C, 2 million PBMCs were the source of the unsorted libraries. V is TRBV12-3 or TRBV12-4 and J is TRBJ2-1; D gene ambiguous. The sample taken for sequencing was PBMCs. This sequence was found in a woman between 55 and 75 years old with multiple sclerosis. The CDR3 region is CASSSFGDTQFF. CDR3 in DNA: TGTGCCAGTAGTTCCTTCGGAGATACGCAGTTCTTC.